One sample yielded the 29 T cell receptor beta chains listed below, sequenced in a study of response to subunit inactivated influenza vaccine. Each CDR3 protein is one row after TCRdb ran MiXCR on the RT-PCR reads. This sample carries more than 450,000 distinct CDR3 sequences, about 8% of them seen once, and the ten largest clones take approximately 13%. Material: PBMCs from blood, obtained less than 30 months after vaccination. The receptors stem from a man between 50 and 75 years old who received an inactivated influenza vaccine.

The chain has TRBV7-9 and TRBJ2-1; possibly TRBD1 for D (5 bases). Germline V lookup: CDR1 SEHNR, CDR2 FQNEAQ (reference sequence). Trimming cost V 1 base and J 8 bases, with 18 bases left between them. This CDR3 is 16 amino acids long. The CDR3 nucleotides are TGTGCCAGCAGCTTAGACTGGCAGGGTTCATACTATGAGCAGTTCTTC. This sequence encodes CASSLDWQGSYYEQFF.

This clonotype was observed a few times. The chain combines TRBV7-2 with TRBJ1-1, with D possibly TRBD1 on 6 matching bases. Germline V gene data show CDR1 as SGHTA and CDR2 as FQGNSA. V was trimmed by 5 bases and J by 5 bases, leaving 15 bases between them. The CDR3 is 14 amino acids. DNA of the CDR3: TGTGCCAGCAGCCTGACAGGCGTTGATACTGAAGCTTTCTTT. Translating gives CASSLTGVDTEAFF.

CDR3 protein: CASSPPYGPDTQYF. CDR3 DNA sequence: TGTGCCAGCTCACCACCGTACGGGCCCGATACGCAGTATTTT. The V call is TRBV18, the J call TRBJ2-3; no reliable D call. From germline, CDR1 is KGHSH and CDR2 LQKENI. This CDR3 has 14 amino acids. V lost 0 bases and J 6 bases, leaving 10 bases between the germline ends. The full variable domain, in which reference TRBV18 and TRBJ2-3 provide the parts outside the CDR3, is NAGVMQNPRHLVRRRGQEARLRCSPMKGHSHVYWYRQLPEEGLKFMVYLQKENIIDESGMPKERFSAEFPKEGPSILRIQQVVRGDSAAYFCASSPPYGPDTQYFGPGTRLTVL.

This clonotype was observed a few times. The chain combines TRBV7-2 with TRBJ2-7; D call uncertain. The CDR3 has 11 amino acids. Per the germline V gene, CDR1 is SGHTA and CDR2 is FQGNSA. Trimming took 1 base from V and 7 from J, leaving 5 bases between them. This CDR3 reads CASSLVTEQYF. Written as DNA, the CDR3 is TGTGCCAGCAGCTTAGTCACAGAGCAGTACTTC.

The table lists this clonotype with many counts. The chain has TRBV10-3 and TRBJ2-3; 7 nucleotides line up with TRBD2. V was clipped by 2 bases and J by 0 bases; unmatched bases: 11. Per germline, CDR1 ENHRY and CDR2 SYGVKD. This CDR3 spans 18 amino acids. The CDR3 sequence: CAISETEGLAESTDTQYF. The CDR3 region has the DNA TGTGCCATCAGTGAGACAGAGGGCCTAGCGGAAAGCACAGATACGCAGTATTTT.

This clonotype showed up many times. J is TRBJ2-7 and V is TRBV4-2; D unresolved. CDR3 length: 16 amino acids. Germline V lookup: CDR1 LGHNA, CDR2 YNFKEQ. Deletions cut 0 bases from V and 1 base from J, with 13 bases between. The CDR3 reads CASSQDWAFGSYEQYF. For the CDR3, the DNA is TGTGCCAGCAGCCAAGATTGGGCATTCGGGTCCTACGAGCAGTACTTC.

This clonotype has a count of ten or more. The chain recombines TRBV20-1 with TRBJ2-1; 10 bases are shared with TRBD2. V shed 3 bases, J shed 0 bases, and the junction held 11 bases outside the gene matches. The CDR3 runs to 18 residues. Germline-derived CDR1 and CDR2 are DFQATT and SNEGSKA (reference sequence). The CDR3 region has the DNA TGCAGTGCTAGGGCTAGCGGGAGCATCTATTTCTCCTACAATGAGCAGTTCTTC. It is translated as CSARASGSIYFSYNEQFF.

This chain's CDR3 is CASSPDRGQPRTEAFF. The CDR3, as DNA: TGTGCCAGCAGCCCGGACCGAGGACAGCCGAGGACTGAAGCTTTCTTT. This chain links TRBV12-3 or TRBV12-4 with TRBJ1-1; a possible D gene is TRBD1 (6 bases). Trimming stripped 6 bases from V and 5 bases from J, with 22 bases between. The CDR3 spans 16 residues.

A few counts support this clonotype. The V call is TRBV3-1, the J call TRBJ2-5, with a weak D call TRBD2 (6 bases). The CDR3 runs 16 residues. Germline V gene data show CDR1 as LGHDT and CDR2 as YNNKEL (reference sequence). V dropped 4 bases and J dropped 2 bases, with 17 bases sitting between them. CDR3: CASSPGGRPGQETQYF. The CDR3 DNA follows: TGTGCCAGCAGCCCCGGGGGACGGCCAGGTCAAGAGACCCAGTACTTC.

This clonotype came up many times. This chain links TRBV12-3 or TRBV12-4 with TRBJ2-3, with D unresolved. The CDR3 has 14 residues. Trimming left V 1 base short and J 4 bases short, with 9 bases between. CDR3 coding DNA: TGTGCCAGCAGTTTAGGGCCCGGCGCAGATACGCAGTATTTT. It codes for CASSLGPGADTQYF.

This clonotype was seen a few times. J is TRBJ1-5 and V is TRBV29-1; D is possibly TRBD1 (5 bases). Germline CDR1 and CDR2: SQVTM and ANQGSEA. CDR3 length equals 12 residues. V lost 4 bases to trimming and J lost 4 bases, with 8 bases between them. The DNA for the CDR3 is TGCAGCGTTGGTTCAGGGAATCAGCCCCAGCATTTT. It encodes CSVGSGNQPQHF.

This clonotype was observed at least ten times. The CDR3 sequence is CASSLNANYGYTF. In DNA, the CDR3 is TGTGCCAGCAGCTTGAATGCCAACTATGGCTACACCTTC. The chain has TRBV11-1 and TRBJ1-2, with D uncertain. The V end lost 3 bases, the J end lost 2 bases, and 7 bases lay between the germline ends. Germline loops: CDR1 SGHAT, CDR2 FQDESV (reference sequence). This CDR3 comprises 13 residues.

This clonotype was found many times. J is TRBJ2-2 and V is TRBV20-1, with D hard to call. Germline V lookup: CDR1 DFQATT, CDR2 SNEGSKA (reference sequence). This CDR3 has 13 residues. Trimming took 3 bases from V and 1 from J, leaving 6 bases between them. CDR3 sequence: CSARGMNTGELFF. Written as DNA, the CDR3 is TGCAGTGCTAGGGGAATGAACACCGGGGAGCTGTTTTTT.

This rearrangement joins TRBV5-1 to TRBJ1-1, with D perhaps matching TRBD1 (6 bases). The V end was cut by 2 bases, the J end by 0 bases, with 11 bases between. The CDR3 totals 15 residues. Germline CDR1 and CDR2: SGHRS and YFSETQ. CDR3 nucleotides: TGCGCCAGCAGCTTAGGACAGCCCATGAACACTGAAGCTTTCTTT. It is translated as CASSLGQPMNTEAFF.

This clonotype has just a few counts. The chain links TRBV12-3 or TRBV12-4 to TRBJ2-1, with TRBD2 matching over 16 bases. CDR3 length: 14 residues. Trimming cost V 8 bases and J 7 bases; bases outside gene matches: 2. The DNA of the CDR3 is TGTGCCAGCGGGACTAGCGGGGGGGCTAATGAGCAGTTCTTC. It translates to CASGTSGGANEQFF.

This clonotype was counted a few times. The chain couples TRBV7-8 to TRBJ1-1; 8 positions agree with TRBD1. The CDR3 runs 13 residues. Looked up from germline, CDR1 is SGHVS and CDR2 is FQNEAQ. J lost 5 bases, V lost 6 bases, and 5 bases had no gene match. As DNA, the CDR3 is TGTGCCAGCAGGGTAGACAGGGGAACTGAAGCTTTCTTT. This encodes CASRVDRGTEAFF. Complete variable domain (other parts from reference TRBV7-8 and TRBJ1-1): GAGVSQSPRYKVAKRGQDVALRCDPISGHVSLFWYQQALGQGPEFLTYFQNEAQLDKSGLPSDRFFAERPEGSVSTLKIQRTQQEDSAVYLCASRVDRGTEAFFGQGTRLTVV.

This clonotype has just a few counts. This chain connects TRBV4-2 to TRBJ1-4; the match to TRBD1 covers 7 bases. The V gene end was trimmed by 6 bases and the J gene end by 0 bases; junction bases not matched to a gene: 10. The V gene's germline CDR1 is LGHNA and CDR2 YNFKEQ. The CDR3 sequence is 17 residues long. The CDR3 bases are TGTGCCAGCAGGCTGGGACAGCCGGCGTCAACTAATGAAAAACTGTTTTTT. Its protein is CASRLGQPASTNEKLFF.

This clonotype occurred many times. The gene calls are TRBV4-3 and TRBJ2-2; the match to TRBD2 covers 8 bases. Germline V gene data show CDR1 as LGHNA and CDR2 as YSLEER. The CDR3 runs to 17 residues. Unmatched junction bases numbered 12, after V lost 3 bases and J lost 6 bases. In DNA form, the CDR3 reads TGCGCCAGCAGCCACACACCCGGGGGGGGAGGCCCCGGGGAGCTGTTTTTT. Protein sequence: CASSHTPGGGGPGELFF.

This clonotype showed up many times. The CDR3: CAIKRTSGGGSTGELFF. Written as DNA, the CDR3 is TGTGCCATCAAACGGACTAGCGGAGGGGGATCCACCGGGGAGCTGTTTTTT. The chain joins TRBV10-3 to TRBJ2-2, with 10 bases lining up with TRBD2. The CDR3 spans 17 residues. Germline lookup yields CDR1 ENHRY and CDR2 SYGVKD. The V and J ends lost 7 bases and 4 bases, in that order; junction bases with no gene match: 12.

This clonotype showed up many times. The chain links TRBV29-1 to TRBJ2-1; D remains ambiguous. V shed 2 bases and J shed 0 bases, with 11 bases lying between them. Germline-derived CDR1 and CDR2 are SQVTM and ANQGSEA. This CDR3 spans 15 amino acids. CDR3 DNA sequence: TGCAGCGTTGAACTGCGATTGAGCTCCTACAATGAGCAGTTCTTC. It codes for CSVELRLSSYNEQFF.

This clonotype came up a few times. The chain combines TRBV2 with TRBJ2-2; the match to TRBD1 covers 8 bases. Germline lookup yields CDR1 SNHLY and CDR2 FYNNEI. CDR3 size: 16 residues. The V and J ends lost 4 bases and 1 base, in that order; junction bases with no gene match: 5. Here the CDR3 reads CASSVSDRENTGELFF. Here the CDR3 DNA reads TGTGCCAGCAGTGTTTCGGACAGGGAGAACACCGGGGAGCTGTTTTTT.

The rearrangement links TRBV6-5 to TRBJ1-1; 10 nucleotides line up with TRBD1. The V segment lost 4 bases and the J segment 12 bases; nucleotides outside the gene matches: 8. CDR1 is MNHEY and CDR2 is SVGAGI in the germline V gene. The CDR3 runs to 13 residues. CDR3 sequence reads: CASSSRQGARTFF. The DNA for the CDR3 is TGTGCCAGCAGTTCTAGACAGGGGGCTCGGACTTTCTTT.

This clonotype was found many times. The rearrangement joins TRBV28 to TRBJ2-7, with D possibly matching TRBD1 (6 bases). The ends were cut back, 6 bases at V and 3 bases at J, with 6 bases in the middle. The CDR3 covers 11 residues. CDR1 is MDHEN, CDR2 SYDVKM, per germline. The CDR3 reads CASRDSYEQYF. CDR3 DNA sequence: TGTGCCAGCAGGGACAGCTACGAGCAGTACTTC. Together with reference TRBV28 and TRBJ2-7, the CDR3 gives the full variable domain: DVKVTQSSRYLVKRTGEKVFLECVQDMDHENMFWYRQDPGLGLRLIYFSYDVKMKEKGDIPEGYSVSREKKERFSLILESASTNQTSMYLCASRDSYEQYFGPGTRLTVT.

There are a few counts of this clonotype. The CDR3 sequence is CSAPSLGTPLYEQYF. CDR3 coding DNA: TGCAGTGCTCCTTCCCTAGGGACGCCTCTCTACGAGCAGTACTTC. The genes are TRBV20-1 and TRBJ2-7; perhaps D is TRBD1 or TRBD2 (5 bases each). Per germline, CDR1 DFQATT and CDR2 SNEGSKA (reference sequence). Trimming left V 5 bases short and J 3 bases short, with 20 bases between. The CDR3 is 15 amino acids.

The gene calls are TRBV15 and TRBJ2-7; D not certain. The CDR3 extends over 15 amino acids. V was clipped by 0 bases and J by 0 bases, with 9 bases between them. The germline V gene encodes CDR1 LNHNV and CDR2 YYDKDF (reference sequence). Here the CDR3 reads CATSREFSTSYEQYF. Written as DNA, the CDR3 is TGTGCCACCAGCAGAGAGTTTAGCACCTCCTACGAGCAGTACTTC.

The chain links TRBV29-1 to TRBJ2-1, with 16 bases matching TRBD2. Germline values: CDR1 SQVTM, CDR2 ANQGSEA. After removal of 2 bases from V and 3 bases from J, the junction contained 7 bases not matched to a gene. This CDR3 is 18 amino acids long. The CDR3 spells CSVEKGLAGGPNYNEQFF. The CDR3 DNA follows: TGCAGCGTTGAAAAGGGACTAGCGGGAGGGCCAAACTACAATGAGCAGTTCTTC.

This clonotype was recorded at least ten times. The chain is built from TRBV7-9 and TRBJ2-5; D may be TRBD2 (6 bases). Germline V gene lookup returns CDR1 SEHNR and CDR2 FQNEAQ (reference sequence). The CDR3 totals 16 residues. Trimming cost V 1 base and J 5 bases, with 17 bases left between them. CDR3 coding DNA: TGTGCCAGCAGCTTAGAAGGTAGCGGACCGTCGGAGACCCAGTACTTC. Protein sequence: CASSLEGSGPSETQYF.

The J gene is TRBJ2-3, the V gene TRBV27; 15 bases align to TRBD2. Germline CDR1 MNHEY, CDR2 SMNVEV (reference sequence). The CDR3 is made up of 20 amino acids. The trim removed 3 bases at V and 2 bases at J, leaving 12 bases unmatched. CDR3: CASSFSSWTSGRVPTDTQYF. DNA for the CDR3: TGTGCCAGCAGTTTCAGCAGTTGGACTAGCGGGAGGGTCCCCACAGATACGCAGTATTTT.

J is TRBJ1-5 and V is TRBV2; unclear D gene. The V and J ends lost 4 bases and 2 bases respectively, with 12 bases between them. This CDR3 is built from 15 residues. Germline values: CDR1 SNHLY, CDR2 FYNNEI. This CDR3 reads CASSVESIGNQPQHF. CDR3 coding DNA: TGTGCCAGCAGTGTTGAGTCGATCGGCAATCAGCCCCAGCATTTT.